This T cell receptor (beta chain) was identified during a study of cytomegalovirus exposure and HLA in healthy donors. At the level of the study: The early release's HLA-typed donors yielded some 85 million unique TCRs.

A multiplex PCR was run with 60 Vbeta primers and 13 Jbeta primers. Sequenced by immunoSEQ multiplex PCR; TCRdb stores in-frame clones only, minus some. The sample comprises 170,000 or so clones, more than 65% of which are singletons, and nearly 6.5% rests with the top ten. This clonotype was obtained from a man between 50 and 59 years old in good health and CMV-seropositive. Sequenced: PBMCs.

This chain's CDR3 is CASSRGTPPHTIYF. In DNA form, the CDR3 reads TGTGCCAGCAGCCGCGGGACTCCTCCCCACACCATATATTTT. The chain carries TRBV6-6 and TRBJ1-3; possible D gene TRBD1, 5 bases. Trimming pared 6 bases from V and 8 bases from J, leaving 17 bases between. Germline loops: CDR1 MNHNY, CDR2 SVGAGI (reference sequence). There are 14 residues in the CDR3.